This T cell receptor beta chain was retrieved from a study of T cell responses to AZD1222 COVID-19 vaccine. Worth noting for this clone: The antigen is unknown.

CDR1 is MNHEY and CDR2 is SVGAGI in the germline V gene. V lost 6 bases to trimming and J lost 5 bases; unmatched junction nucleotides: 13. The CDR3 covers 15 residues. Method: immunoSEQ multiplex PCR; TCRdb's copy keeps in-frame clones and lacks some. The sample lists about 180,000 clones, about 91% occurring once. Study findings and constraints: Rises in breadth and depth of Spike-specific TCRs came after two AZD1222 doses.

This material consisted of peripheral blood, taken on day 0 of AZD1222 vaccination. The chain uses TRBV6-5 and TRBJ2-7; TRBD1 agrees at 7 bases. This clonotype was obtained from an adult in good health. The CDR3 protein is CASRPYDRAAHEQYF. The CDR3 DNA follows: TGTGCCAGCAGACCTTATGACAGGGCGGCCCACGAGCAGTACTTC.